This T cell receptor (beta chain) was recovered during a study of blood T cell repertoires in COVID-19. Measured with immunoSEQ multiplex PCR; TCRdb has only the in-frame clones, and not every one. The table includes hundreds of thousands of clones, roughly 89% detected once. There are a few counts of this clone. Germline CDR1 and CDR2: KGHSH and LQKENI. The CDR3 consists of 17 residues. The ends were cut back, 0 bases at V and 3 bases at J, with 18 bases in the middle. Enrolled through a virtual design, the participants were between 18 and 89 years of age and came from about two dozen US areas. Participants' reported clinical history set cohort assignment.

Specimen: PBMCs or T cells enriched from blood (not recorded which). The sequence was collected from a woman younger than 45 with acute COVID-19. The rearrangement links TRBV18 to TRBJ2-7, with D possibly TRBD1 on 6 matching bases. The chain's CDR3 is CASSPPSYAGVSYEQYF. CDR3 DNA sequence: TGTGCCAGCTCACCACCTAGCTATGCAGGGGTTAGCTACGAGCAGTACTTC.